This entry lists 27 T cell receptor beta chains sequenced from one sample in a study of STAT5B mutations in CD4+ large granular lymphocyte leukemia. Profiled with immunoSEQ multiplex PCR; TCRdb holds only in-frame clones, not every one. The sample consists of about 32,000 clones, over 80% of them appearing once. The specimen was CD4+ T cells from blood buffy coats. The receptors derive from a human donor in good health.

The CDR3 here is CASGQGGLETQYF. The CDR3 DNA is TGTGCCAGCGGACAGGGGGGTTTAGAGACCCAGTACTTC. The V and J genes are TRBV25-1 and TRBJ2-5, with TRBD1 identical over 10 bases. In germline, CDR1 is MGHDK, CDR2 SYGVNS. This CDR3 is 13 amino acids long. V gave up 8 bases and J gave up 4 bases; unmatched junction bases: 4.

The J gene is TRBJ2-7, the V gene TRBV30; 10 bases agree with TRBD2. Germline lookup yields CDR1 GTSNPN and CDR2 SVGIG (reference sequence). The CDR3 loop spans 14 amino acids. J lost 6 bases, V lost 5 bases, and 10 bases had no gene match. This CDR3 reads CAWQPGLAFGEQYF. The DNA for the CDR3 is TGTGCCTGGCAACCGGGACTAGCGTTCGGCGAGCAGTACTTC.

The chain uses TRBV20-1 and TRBJ1-1; D is uncertain. The ends were cut back, 5 bases at V and 4 bases at J, with 8 bases in the middle. CDR1 is DFQATT, CDR2 SNEGSKA, per germline (reference sequence). The CDR3 is 11 residues long. CDR3 DNA sequence: TGCAGTGCTCTAAGGTTCACTGAAGCTTTCTTT. Protein sequence: CSALRFTEAFF.

The genes are TRBV6-1 and TRBJ1-1; tentative D call: TRBD1 (6 bases). Germline CDR1 and CDR2: MNHNS and SASEGT. V was shortened by 10 bases and J by 1 base, with 16 bases between the two germline ends. CDR3 size: 14 residues. CDR3 in amino acids: CAILNGQTNTEAFF. The DNA for the CDR3 is TGTGCCATCCTAAACGGACAGACGAACACTGAAGCTTTCTTT.

This clone appeared a few times. The chain uses TRBV18 and TRBJ2-7, with 10 bases aligning to TRBD2. Germline V lookup: CDR1 KGHSH, CDR2 LQKENI. The CDR3 extends over 15 amino acids. V lost 2 bases, J lost 2 bases, and 3 bases stayed unmatched. The CDR3 sequence is CASSPRTSGPYEQYF. The DNA of the CDR3 is TGTGCCAGCTCACCAAGGACTAGCGGACCCTACGAGCAGTACTTC.

V usage is TRBV6-1 and J usage is TRBJ2-7; D may be TRBD1 (6 bases). Germline CDR1 is MNHNS and CDR2 is SASEGT. The CDR3 has 13 amino acids. V shed 5 bases and J shed 6 bases, with 14 bases lying between them. The CDR3 loop reads CASSKLGAGEQYF. CDR3 DNA sequence: TGTGCCAGCAGTAAGTTGGGGGCTGGCGAGCAGTACTTC.

The CDR3, as DNA: TGTGCCAGCAGTTTGCGGCAGTATAATTCACCCCTCCACTTT. This sequence encodes CASSLRQYNSPLHF. The chain is built from TRBV27 and TRBJ1-6, with no clear D. Trimming took 3 bases from V and 4 from J, leaving 7 bases between them. Germline V gene lookup returns CDR1 MNHEY and CDR2 SMNVEV (reference sequence). This CDR3 spans 14 amino acids.

The chain recombines TRBV5-1 with TRBJ2-7; D remains ambiguous. CDR1 is SGHRS, CDR2 YFSETQ, per germline. The V gene lost 0 bases and the J gene lost 2 bases, with 9 bases spanning the gap. The CDR3 loop spans 14 amino acids. The CDR3 is CASSLGQATYEQYF. In DNA, the CDR3 is TGCGCCAGCAGCTTGGGTCAGGCCACCTACGAGCAGTACTTC.

The chain uses TRBV18 and TRBJ1-3, with D uncertain. The CDR3 loop spans 15 amino acids. Germline lookup yields CDR1 KGHSH and CDR2 LQKENI. V was trimmed by 2 bases and J by 0 bases, leaving 8 bases between them. The CDR3 spells CASSPDGYSGNTIYF. The DNA for the CDR3 is TGTGCCAGCTCACCAGACGGCTACTCTGGAAACACCATATATTTT.

This clone was observed a single time. This chain links TRBV7-3 with TRBJ2-5; no firm D call. The J call may be faulty, since TRBJ2-7 better matches the DNA end. This CDR3 region has 13 residues. Germline loops: CDR1 SGHTA, CDR2 FQGTGA. As DNA, the CDR3 is TGTGCCAGCAGCTCGGGCCTCAAGGACGAGCAGTACTTC. Translated, it gives CASSSGLKDEQYF.

This sequence joins TRBV29-1 and TRBJ1-5, with 8 bases that match TRBD1. The V gene end was trimmed by 7 bases and the J gene end by 6 bases; junction bases not matched to a gene: 11. Germline V CDR1 and CDR2: SQVTM, ANQGSEA. This CDR3 contains 14 residues. The CDR3 nucleotides read TGCAGCGCTAGACAGGGGAATGGTGGTCAGCCCCAGCATTTT. Translation gives CSARQGNGGQPQHF. The whole variable domain, filled in from reference TRBV29-1 and TRBJ1-5, reads SAVISQKPSRDICQRGTSLTIQCQVDSQVTMMFWYRQQPGQSLTLIATANQGSEATYESGFVIDKFPISRPNLTFSTLTVSNMSPEDSSIYLCSARQGNGGQPQHFGDGTRLSIL.

The rearrangement links TRBV18 to TRBJ2-7; 8 positions match TRBD1. J gave up 3 bases and V 6 bases, and 4 bases lay outside the gene matches. Looked up from germline, CDR1 is KGHSH and CDR2 is LQKENI. CDR3 size: 13 residues. The CDR3 is CASSQGALYEQYF. The CDR3 DNA reads as TGTGCCAGCTCGCAGGGGGCCCTCTACGAGCAGTACTTC.

This clone was recorded once. The chain employs TRBV9 and TRBJ2-7; 7 bases match TRBD1. The V gene's germline CDR1 is SGDLS and CDR2 YYNGEE. The length of the CDR3 is 15 residues. J gave up 2 bases and V 0 bases, and 5 bases lay outside the gene matches. The chain's CDR3 is CASSVATGTAYEQYF. DNA for the CDR3: TGTGCCAGCAGCGTAGCTACTGGGACAGCCTACGAGCAGTACTTC.

This clone was found once. The chain joins TRBV5-4 to TRBJ2-7; TRBD2 matches at 9 bases. The CDR3 runs 16 residues. The trim removed 4 bases at V and 3 bases at J, leaving 11 bases unmatched. CDR1 is SGHNT, CDR2 YYREEE, per germline (reference sequence). The CDR3 loop is CASSQPGGTSSYEQYF. Written as DNA, the CDR3 is TGTGCCAGCAGCCAACCGGGGGGGACTAGCAGCTACGAGCAGTACTTC.

The chain uses TRBV11-2 and TRBJ2-5; D unclear. Trimming left V 3 bases short and J 1 base short, with 6 bases between. The CDR3 is 13 residues long. CDR1 is SGHAT and CDR2 is FQNNGV in the germline V gene. CDR3 sequence: CASSFGSQETQYF. In nucleotides, the CDR3 is TGTGCCAGCAGCTTTGGAAGCCAAGAGACCCAGTACTTC.

The chain joins TRBV10-3 to TRBJ2-5, with D perhaps assigned TRBD1 or TRBD2 (5 bases each). The CDR3 loop spans 14 amino acids. Germline CDR1 and CDR2: ENHRY and SYGVKD. The V end lost 5 bases, the J end lost 2 bases, and 12 bases lay between the germline ends. The CDR3 nucleotides are TGTGCCATCAGTCGAGGGGAGCCACAAGAGACCCAGTACTTC. Amino acids: CAISRGEPQETQYF.

This clone is a singleton in its sample. This chain connects TRBV6-5 to TRBJ1-5; the D gene is possibly TRBD1 (6 bases). Looked up from germline, CDR1 is MNHEY and CDR2 is SVGAGI. Trimming cost V 2 bases and J 6 bases, with 11 bases left between them. The CDR3 is 14 amino acids. The CDR3 DNA reads as TGTGCCAGCAGTTACGGCAGGGGAGGTCAGCCCCAGCATTTT. Encoded protein: CASSYGRGGQPQHF.

The CDR3: CASSFSGTAESSGANVLTF. The CDR3 coding sequence is TGTGCCAGCAGCTTTTCCGGGACAGCGGAATCCTCTGGGGCCAACGTCCTGACTTTC. This chain connects TRBV7-3 to TRBJ2-6, with 7 bases aligning to TRBD1. V shed 3 bases, J shed 0 bases, and the junction held 11 bases outside the gene matches. Germline CDR1 SGHTA, CDR2 FQGTGA. The CDR3 totals 19 residues.

The CDR3 reads CASSPDRFPDTQYF. In nucleotides, the CDR3 is TGTGCCAGCAGCCCGGACAGGTTCCCAGATACGCAGTATTTT. The V call is TRBV5-5, the J call TRBJ2-3; 7 bases agree with TRBD1. This CDR3 has 14 residues. Trimming removed 4 bases from V and 4 bases from J; junction bases left unmatched: 6. CDR1 SGHKS and CDR2 YYEKEE come from the germline V gene (reference sequence).

The chain has TRBV10-2 and TRBJ2-4, with D hard to call. Trimming left V 3 bases short and J 6 bases short, with 6 bases between. Germline CDR1 WSHSY, CDR2 SAAADI. The CDR3 is 12 amino acids. CDR3 in amino acids: CASSEGRNIQYF. The CDR3, as DNA: TGCGCCAGCAGTGAAGGTAGAAACATTCAGTACTTC.

V gene TRBV9 combines with J gene TRBJ2-1; TRBD2 aligns across 10 bases. The V segment lost 3 bases and the J segment 9 bases; nucleotides outside the gene matches: 9. Germline-derived CDR1 and CDR2 are SGDLS and YYNGEE. CDR3 length: 15 amino acids. CDR3 nucleotides: TGTGCCAGCAGCGCCCCAGCGGGAGGGCAGGGTGAGCAGTTCTTC. Protein: CASSAPAGGQGEQFF.

Regarding this clone: The same CDR3 is also encoded by other DNA sequences in this sample. The gene calls are TRBV30 and TRBJ2-1; D remains ambiguous. Trimming shortened V by 3 bases and J by 1 base, and 1 base separated the two germline ends. Germline V lookup: CDR1 GTSNPN, CDR2 SVGIG (reference sequence). The CDR3 has 11 residues. This chain's CDR3 is CAWRSYNEQFF. The CDR3 DNA is TGTGCCTGGAGATCCTACAATGAGCAGTTCTTC.

This chain connects TRBV2 to TRBJ2-3, with D possibly called TRBD1 or TRBD2 (5 bases each). Trimming pared 5 bases from V and 6 bases from J, leaving 12 bases between. Germline values: CDR1 SNHLY, CDR2 FYNNEI. The length of the CDR3 is 13 residues. The CDR3, as DNA: TGTGCCAGCAGTTTAATTGAGGGGGATACGCAGTATTTT. Translating gives CASSLIEGDTQYF.

This clone came up once. The gene calls are TRBV30 and TRBJ2-3; no firm D call. CDR1 GTSNPN and CDR2 SVGIG come from the germline V gene (reference sequence). There are 12 residues in the CDR3. The germline V and J ends were trimmed by 3 bases and 0 bases, with 4 bases remaining between them. CDR3 nucleotides: TGTGCCTGGAGATTGAGCACAGATACGCAGTATTTT. Protein: CAWRLSTDTQYF.

This clone was counted between two and nine times. This chain uses TRBV7-8 with TRBJ1-2, with D tentatively TRBD1 (6 bases). CDR3 length: 16 residues. Germline CDR1 is SGHVS and CDR2 is FQNEAQ. Deletions cut 5 bases from V and 4 bases from J, with 20 bases between. This CDR3 is CASSKQGRKTAYGYTF. The DNA of the CDR3 is TGTGCCAGCAGCAAACAGGGAAGGAAAACTGCCTATGGCTACACCTTC.

This clone was detected a few times. J is TRBJ2-7 and V is TRBV7-9; D possibly corresponds to TRBD1 (5 bases). There are 15 residues in the CDR3. V lost 5 bases and J lost 6, with 20 bases in between. Germline V gene sequence: CDR1 SEHNR, CDR2 FQNEAQ (reference sequence). The CDR3, as DNA: TGTGCCAGCAGCCCCTGGGTTAGGGGAAACGGCGAGCAGTACTTC. Residues: CASSPWVRGNGEQYF.

This clone has just one count. The chain couples TRBV5-4 to TRBJ2-1, with a tentative D call TRBD1 (6 bases). The V end lost 4 bases, the J end lost 5 bases, and 16 bases lay between the germline ends. Germline V gene lookup returns CDR1 SGHNT and CDR2 YYREEE (reference sequence). This CDR3 region has 15 residues. The CDR3 reads CASSPSRDTNNEQFF. The CDR3 DNA is TGTGCCAGCAGCCCTAGCCGGGACACAAACAATGAGCAGTTCTTC.